This T cell receptor beta chain was recorded in a study of cytomegalovirus exposure and HLA in healthy donors. Study-level background: Within the Caucasian-associated ancestry cluster were 81% of the approximately 400 genotyped donors.

Germline CDR1 LGHNA, CDR2 YSLEER. V dropped 5 bases and J dropped 10; count of bases not matched to a gene: 11. CDR3 size: 15 residues. Note on this clone: Its antigen is not identified.

Study-wide points: In an earlier analysis, productive rearrangement rates for most beta V segments clustered near 87% or 30%. An assumption of roughly uniform sequencing depth across donors underlay the presence/absence analyses.

Vbeta (60) and Jbeta (13) primers were used in the PCR. TCRdb keeps only in-frame clones here, not all; method: immunoSEQ multiplex PCR. Among over 150,000 clones, roughly 77% were seen once, and the ten largest hold about 5%. This TCR was recovered from a young man in good health and CMV-seropositive. The sample consisted of PBMCs. The V gene is TRBV4-3, the J gene TRBJ2-1; 10 nucleotides align to TRBD2. Here the CDR3 DNA reads TGCGCCAGCAGCGGACTAGCGGAAACCAAGGGCGAGCAGTTCTTC. This gives the protein CASSGLAETKGEQFF.